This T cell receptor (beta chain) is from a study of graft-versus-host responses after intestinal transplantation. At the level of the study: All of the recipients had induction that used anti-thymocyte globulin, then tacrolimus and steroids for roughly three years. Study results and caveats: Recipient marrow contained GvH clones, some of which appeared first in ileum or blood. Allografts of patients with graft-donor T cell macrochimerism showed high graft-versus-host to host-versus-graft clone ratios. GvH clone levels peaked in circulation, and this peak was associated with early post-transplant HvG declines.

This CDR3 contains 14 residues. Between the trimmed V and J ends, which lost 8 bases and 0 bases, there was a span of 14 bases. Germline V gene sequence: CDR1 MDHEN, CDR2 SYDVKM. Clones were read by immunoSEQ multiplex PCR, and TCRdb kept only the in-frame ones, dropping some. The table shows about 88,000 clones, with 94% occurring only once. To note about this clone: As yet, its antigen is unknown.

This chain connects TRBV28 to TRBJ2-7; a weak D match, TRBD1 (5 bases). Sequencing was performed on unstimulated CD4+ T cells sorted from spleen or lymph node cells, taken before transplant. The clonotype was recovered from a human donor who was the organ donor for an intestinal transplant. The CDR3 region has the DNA TGTGCCAGCGGTCCCCGACAGAACTCCTACGAGCAGTACTTC. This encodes CASGPRQNSYEQYF.